The 15 T cell receptor beta chains in this list originate from one sample, sequenced in a study of blood T cells in healthy people across ages. Primers used in a second PCR of roughly 6 to 12 cycles were a sample-barcoded 5' primer and a J-beta primer mix. TCRdb itself ran the 5' RACE reads through MiXCR, one entry per CDR3 protein. The sample has over 450,000 distinct CDR3 sequences, about 24% seen once. The same data also contributed to another study, on T cells of mothers and their children.

What was sequenced was blood. These receptors were obtained from a boy under 18 in good health.

The chain employs TRBV27 and TRBJ2-3; D gene uncertain. The CDR3 contains 16 residues. Germline lookup yields CDR1 MNHEY and CDR2 SMNVEV (reference sequence). The V gene lost 8 bases and the J gene lost 0 bases, with 18 bases spanning the gap. CDR3 coding DNA: TGTGCCAGCTTCCCGGAAAGCCGGCAGAGCACAGATACGCAGTATTTT. Residues: CASFPESRQSTDTQYF.

This clonotype was seen at least ten times. The J gene is TRBJ2-7, the V gene TRBV7-2, with 14 nucleotides matching TRBD2. There are 14 residues in the CDR3. Germline loops: CDR1 SGHTA, CDR2 FQGNSA. Unmatched junction bases numbered 2, after V lost 4 bases and J lost 6 bases. CDR3 protein: CASSWGLAGVEQYF. CDR3 coding DNA: TGTGCCAGCAGCTGGGGACTAGCGGGGGTCGAGCAGTACTTC.

This clonotype was found a few times. The chain links TRBV20-1 to TRBJ2-7; 8 bases fit TRBD2. CDR3 length: 22 amino acids. The ends lost 0 bases at V and 4 bases at J; junction bases unmatched: 29. Germline lookup yields CDR1 DFQATT and CDR2 SNEGSKA (reference sequence). DNA for the CDR3: TGCAGTGCTAGAGATCCCAAGGTAGCGGGAACTTCACTGAGTTTTCTCGGGTACGAGCAGTACTTC. Translating gives CSARDPKVAGTSLSFLGYEQYF.

This clonotype was counted between two and nine times. The rearrangement joins TRBV12-3 or TRBV12-4 to TRBJ1-4; D is perhaps TRBD1 (5 bases). V lost 4 bases to trimming and J lost 3 bases, with 12 bases between them. The CDR3 loop spans 15 amino acids. The CDR3 here is CASSSQGRANEKLFF. For the CDR3, the DNA is TGTGCCAGCAGTTCTCAGGGTCGTGCTAATGAAAAACTGTTTTTT.

This clonotype has more than one count but fewer than ten. The CDR3 region is CASSPTSGELTDTQYF. DNA for the CDR3: TGTGCCAGCAGCCCGACTAGCGGAGAGCTCACAGATACGCAGTATTTT. This chain uses TRBV9 with TRBJ2-3; 9 bases are a match to TRBD2. Germline CDR1 is SGDLS and CDR2 is YYNGEE. Losses at the gene ends were 4 bases for V and 2 bases for J; bases not matched to a gene: 8. The CDR3 runs to 16 residues. Full variable domain (remainder filled in from reference TRBV9 and TRBJ2-3): DSGVTQTPKHLITATGQRVTLRCSPRSGDLSVYWYQQSLDQGLQFLIQYYNGEERAKGNILERFSAQQFPDLHSELNLSSLELGDSALYFCASSPTSGELTDTQYFGPGTRLTVL.

The genes are TRBV18 and TRBJ2-7; 8 bases are shared with TRBD1. Germline CDR1 KGHSH, CDR2 LQKENI. CDR3 length: 15 amino acids. V trimming: 2 bases; J trimming: 4 bases; junction bases outside the gene matches: 7. CDR3 DNA: TGTGCCAGCTCACCATTGGCAGGGGGCGGGTACGAGCAGTACTTC. This encodes CASSPLAGGGYEQYF. Filled out from reference TRBV18 and TRBJ2-7, the complete variable domain reads NAGVMQNPRHLVRRRGQEARLRCSPMKGHSHVYWYRQLPEEGLKFMVYLQKENIIDESGMPKERFSAEFPKEGPSILRIQQVVRGDSAAYFCASSPLAGGGYEQYFGPGTRLTVT.

The chain uses TRBV29-1 and TRBJ2-3; 10 bases fit TRBD2. V dropped 4 bases and J dropped 6; count of bases not matched to a gene: 7. This CDR3 is built from 14 residues. Germline V gene sequence: CDR1 SQVTM, CDR2 ANQGSEA. DNA for the CDR3: TGCAGCGTTGGGAGCGGGAGGGCCGGGGATACGCAGTATTTT. This encodes CSVGSGRAGDTQYF.

The gene calls are TRBV23-1 and TRBJ1-1; D possibly corresponds to TRBD1 (5 bases). TRBV23-1 is treated as an ORF (open reading frame) with a function not yet certain. Trimming stripped 3 bases from V and 1 base from J, with 21 bases between. The CDR3 is 18 amino acids. The CDR3 region has the DNA TGCGCCAGCAGTCATGGTCAGGGCCGGTATCAATCGAACACTGAAGCTTTCTTT. Protein sequence: CASSHGQGRYQSNTEAFF.

The rearrangement links TRBV20-1 to TRBJ1-2; weak D call: TRBD1 (5 bases). Trimming took off 1 base at V and 5 bases at J, with 11 bases between the two ends. The CDR3 is 13 residues long. CDR1 and CDR2 (germline): DFQATT, SNEGSKA (reference sequence). CDR3 sequence (DNA): TGCAGTGCTAGAGTCCCTGGGGGGTATGGCTACACCTTC. As protein: CSARVPGGYGYTF.

The V and J genes are TRBV6-5 and TRBJ2-3, with 8 bases identical to TRBD1. Germline trimming cut 6 bases from V and 4 bases from J; bases unmatched to any gene: 6. The CDR3 is 14 residues long. Germline V gives CDR1 MNHEY, CDR2 SVGAGI. The CDR3 loop reads CASRRTGFADTQYF. The DNA of the CDR3 is TGTGCCAGCAGGAGGACAGGGTTCGCAGATACGCAGTATTTT.

Worth noting for this clonotype: A read error may produce the germline difference seen at one junction end. V and J are TRBV7-9 and TRBJ1-4, with a weak D call TRBD1 (6 bases). The germline V gene has CDR1 SEHNR and CDR2 FQNEAQ (reference sequence). The CDR3 contains 15 residues. The CDR3 DNA follows: TGTGCCAGCAGCTGGTCCAGCAGGGGCAATGAAAAACTGCTTTTT. Amino acid sequence: CASSWSSRGNEKLLF.

The chain combines TRBV3-1 with TRBJ1-1; the match to TRBD1 covers 9 bases. The J segment lost 7 bases and the V segment lost 6 bases, leaving 3 bases of the junction unmatched. The CDR3 totals 12 residues. Germline V gene sequence: CDR1 LGHDT, CDR2 YNNKEL (reference sequence). The CDR3 protein is CASRSGQGEAFF. CDR3 coding DNA: TGTGCCAGCAGATCGGGACAGGGTGAAGCTTTCTTT.

This CDR3 is CASSLARQINQETQYF. CDR3 coding DNA: TGTGCCAGCAGCTTGGCCCGACAGATTAACCAAGAGACCCAGTACTTC. The chain combines TRBV5-6 with TRBJ2-5, with a possible D match to TRBD1 (5 bases). The CDR3 totals 16 residues. With 0 bases removed from V and 0 bases from J, the gap between germline ends came to 12 bases. Germline V gene lookup returns CDR1 SGHDT and CDR2 YYEEEE.

This chain uses TRBV4-3 with TRBJ2-5; D is possibly TRBD2 (6 bases). V was shortened by 0 bases and J by 5 bases, with 13 bases between the two germline ends. The CDR3 has 15 residues. In germline, CDR1 is LGHNA, CDR2 YSLEER. CDR3 bases: TGCGCCAGCAGCCAAGATTTCCCGGGAGCCGAGACCCAGTACTTC. This translates into CASSQDFPGAETQYF.

This clonotype was seen only a few times. V is TRBV7-2 and J is TRBJ2-5; D unresolved. The DNA end favors TRBJ2-7, so the J call may be wrong. Germline V gene data show CDR1 as SGHTA and CDR2 as FQGNSA. CDR3 length: 14 amino acids. The CDR3 DNA follows: TGTGCCAGCAGCTTAGTGGATCCGAACTACGAGCAGTACTTC. Its protein product is CASSLVDPNYEQYF.